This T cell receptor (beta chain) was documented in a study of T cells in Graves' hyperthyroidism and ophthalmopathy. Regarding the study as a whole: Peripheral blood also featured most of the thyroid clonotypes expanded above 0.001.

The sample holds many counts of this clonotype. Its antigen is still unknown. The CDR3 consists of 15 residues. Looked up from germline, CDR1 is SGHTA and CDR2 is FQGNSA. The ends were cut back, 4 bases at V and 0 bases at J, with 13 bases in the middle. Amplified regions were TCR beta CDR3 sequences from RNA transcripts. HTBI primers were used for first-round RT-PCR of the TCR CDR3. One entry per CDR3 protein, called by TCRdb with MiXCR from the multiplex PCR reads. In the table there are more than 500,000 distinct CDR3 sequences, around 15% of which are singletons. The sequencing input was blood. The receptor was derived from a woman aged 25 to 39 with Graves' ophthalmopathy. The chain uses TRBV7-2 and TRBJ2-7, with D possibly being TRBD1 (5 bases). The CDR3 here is CASSWQGGDSYEQYF. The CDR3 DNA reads TGTGCCAGCAGCTGGCAGGGTGGGGACTCCTACGAGCAGTACTTC.